This entry describes one TCR beta chain. The antigen is unknown. One end of the junction is discordant with germline, which a read error may explain. The record originates from a study of identical twins. Study-wide results and limits: There were fewer insertions in abundant cord blood beta clonotypes, but memory repertoires showed no such pattern.

The CDR3 loop spans 15 amino acids. Germline V CDR1 and CDR2: DFQATT, SNEGSKA (reference sequence). TCRdb recomputed calls from the 5' RACE reads with MiXCR, one row per CDR3 protein. The profile shows approximately 630,000 distinct CDR3 sequences, under 8.5% of them singletons. These sequences were also reported in another study, on yellow fever vaccine responses in identical twins. That work states: Reportedly, the response of twins' T cells to the vaccine seemed partly convergent, partly personalized.

Sequencing was carried out using PBMCs. The source of this sequence is a woman between 18 and 29 years old in good health. The chain combines TRBV20-1 with TRBJ2-5; D gene unclear. The CDR3 nucleotides are TGCTGTGCTAGAGATCAAGTAGTACCACAAGAGACCCAGTACTTC. It translates to CCARDQVVPQETQYF.